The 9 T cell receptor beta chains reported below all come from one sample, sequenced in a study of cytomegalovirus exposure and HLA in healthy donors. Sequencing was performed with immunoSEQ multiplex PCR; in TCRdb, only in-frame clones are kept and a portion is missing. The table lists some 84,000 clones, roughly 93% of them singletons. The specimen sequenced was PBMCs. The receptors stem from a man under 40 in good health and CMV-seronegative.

This chain's CDR3 is CASSPRDSQETQYF. In DNA, the CDR3 is TGTGCCAGCAGCCCCCGGGACAGTCAAGAGACCCAGTACTTC. The V call is TRBV4-2, the J call TRBJ2-5; TRBD1 agrees at 7 bases. J was trimmed by 2 bases and V by 4 bases; bases with no gene match: 4. Germline CDR1 is LGHNA and CDR2 is YNFKEQ. This CDR3 spans 14 amino acids.

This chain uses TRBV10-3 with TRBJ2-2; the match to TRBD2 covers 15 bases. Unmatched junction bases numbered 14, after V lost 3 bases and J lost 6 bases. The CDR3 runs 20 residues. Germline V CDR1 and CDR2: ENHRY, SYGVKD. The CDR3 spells CAISDSLGLAGGQTPGELFF. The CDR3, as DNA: TGTGCCATCAGTGATTCATTGGGACTAGCGGGGGGCCAGACACCCGGGGAGCTGTTTTTT.

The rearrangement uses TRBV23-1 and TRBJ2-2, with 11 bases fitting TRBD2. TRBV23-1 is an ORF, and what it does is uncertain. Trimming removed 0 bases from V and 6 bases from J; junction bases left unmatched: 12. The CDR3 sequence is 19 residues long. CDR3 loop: CASSQSTSGRVSVAGELFF. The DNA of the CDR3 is TGCGCCAGCAGTCAATCTACTAGCGGGAGAGTTTCGGTTGCCGGGGAGCTGTTTTTT.

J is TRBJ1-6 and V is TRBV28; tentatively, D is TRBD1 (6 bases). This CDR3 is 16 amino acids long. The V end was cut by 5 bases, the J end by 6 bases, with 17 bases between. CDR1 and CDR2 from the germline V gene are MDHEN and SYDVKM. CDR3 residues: CASSVSPGHLNSPLHF. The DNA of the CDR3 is TGTGCCAGCAGTGTCAGCCCGGGACACCTTAATTCACCCCTCCACTTT.

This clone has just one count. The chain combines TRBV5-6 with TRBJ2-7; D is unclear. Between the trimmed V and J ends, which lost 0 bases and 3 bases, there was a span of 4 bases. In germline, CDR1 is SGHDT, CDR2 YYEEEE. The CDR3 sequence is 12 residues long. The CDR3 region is CASSLVNYEQYF. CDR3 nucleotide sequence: TGTGCCAGCAGCTTGGTTAACTACGAGCAGTACTTC.

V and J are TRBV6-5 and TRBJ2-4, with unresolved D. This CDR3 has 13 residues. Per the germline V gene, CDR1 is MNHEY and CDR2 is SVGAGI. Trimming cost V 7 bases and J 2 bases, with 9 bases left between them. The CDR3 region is CASKEHSKNIQYF. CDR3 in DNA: TGTGCCAGCAAGGAGCATTCCAAAAACATTCAGTACTTC.

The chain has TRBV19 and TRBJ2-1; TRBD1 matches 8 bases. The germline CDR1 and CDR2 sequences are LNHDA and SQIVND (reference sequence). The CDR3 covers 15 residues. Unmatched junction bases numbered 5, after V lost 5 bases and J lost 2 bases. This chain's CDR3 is CASSEQGGTYNEQFF. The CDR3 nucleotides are TGTGCCAGTAGTGAACAGGGGGGAACCTACAATGAGCAGTTCTTC.

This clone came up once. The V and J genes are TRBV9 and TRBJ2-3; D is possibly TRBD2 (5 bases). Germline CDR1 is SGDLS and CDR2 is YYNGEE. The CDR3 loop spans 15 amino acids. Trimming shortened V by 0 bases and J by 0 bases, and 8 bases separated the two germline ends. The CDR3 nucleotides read TGTGCCAGCAGCGTAGGGTGGGAGAGCACAGATACGCAGTATTTT. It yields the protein CASSVGWESTDTQYF.

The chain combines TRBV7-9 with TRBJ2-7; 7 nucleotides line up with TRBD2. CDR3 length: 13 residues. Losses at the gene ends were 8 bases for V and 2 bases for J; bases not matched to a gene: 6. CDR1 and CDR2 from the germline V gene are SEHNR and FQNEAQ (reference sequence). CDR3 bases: TGTGCCAGCGGATTAGGACTAGCCTACGAGCAGTACTTC. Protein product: CASGLGLAYEQYF.